Sequencing of this TCR beta chain was carried out in a study of blood T cell repertoires in COVID-19. Study background: The origin of the acute and convalescent COVID-19 samples was the United States, Italy and Spain.

Germline assignment: CDR1 SGHRS and CDR2 YFSETQ. V trimming: 0 bases; J trimming: 5 bases; junction bases outside the gene matches: 5. The CDR3 consists of 15 residues. In the original workflow: Reference gene primer amplification gave nucleated cell count estimates. Generated by immunoSEQ multiplex PCR, the TCRdb table keeps only in-frame clones and is missing some. V and J calls and clone size are given by that table; D and trimming were obtained from the DNA. The repertoire holds over 200,000 clones, around 83% seen once, with 5.7% in the top ten. Specimen: peripheral blood. The clonotype was recovered from an older man with acute or convalescent COVID-19. The chain uses TRBV5-1 and TRBJ2-5; 9 nucleotides line up with TRBD1. Here the CDR3 DNA reads TGCGCCAGCAGCTTGGCGACAGGGGGTATGGAGACCCAGTACTTC. Amino acids: CASSLATGGMETQYF.